Presented here are 2 T cell receptor beta chains from one specimen sequenced in a study of T cells in Graves' hyperthyroidism and ophthalmopathy. From RNA transcripts, TCR beta CDR3 regions were amplified. TCR CDR3 underwent first-round RT-PCR with the HTBI primer set. TCRdb reprocessed the multiplex PCR reads with MiXCR, giving one entry per CDR3 protein. This sample carries 600,000 or so distinct CDR3 sequences, 14% of them seen once, and the ten largest clones take around 12%. Sequenced input: blood. Receptor source: a woman in her forties or fifties with Graves' ophthalmopathy.

The V gene is TRBV15, the J gene TRBJ1-1; D might be TRBD1 (5 bases). Germline V gene data show CDR1 as LNHNV and CDR2 as YYDKDF (reference sequence). The CDR3 spans 15 residues. With 3 bases removed from V and 4 bases from J, the gap between germline ends came to 15 bases. CDR3 loop: CATSSVRRGSTEAFF. DNA of the CDR3: TGTGCCACCAGCAGTGTCCGGCGGGGGAGCACTGAAGCTTTCTTT.

This clonotype was counted ten times or more. The V and J genes are TRBV20-1 and TRBJ2-3, with D perhaps given as TRBD1 or TRBD2 (5 bases each). The CDR3 loop spans 16 amino acids. V lost 1 base and J lost 3, with 17 bases in between. Germline loops: CDR1 DFQATT, CDR2 SNEGSKA (reference sequence). The CDR3 protein is CSARVGRRVGTDTQYF. The CDR3, as DNA: TGCAGTGCTAGAGTGGGACGTCGGGTGGGAACAGATACGCAGTATTTT.